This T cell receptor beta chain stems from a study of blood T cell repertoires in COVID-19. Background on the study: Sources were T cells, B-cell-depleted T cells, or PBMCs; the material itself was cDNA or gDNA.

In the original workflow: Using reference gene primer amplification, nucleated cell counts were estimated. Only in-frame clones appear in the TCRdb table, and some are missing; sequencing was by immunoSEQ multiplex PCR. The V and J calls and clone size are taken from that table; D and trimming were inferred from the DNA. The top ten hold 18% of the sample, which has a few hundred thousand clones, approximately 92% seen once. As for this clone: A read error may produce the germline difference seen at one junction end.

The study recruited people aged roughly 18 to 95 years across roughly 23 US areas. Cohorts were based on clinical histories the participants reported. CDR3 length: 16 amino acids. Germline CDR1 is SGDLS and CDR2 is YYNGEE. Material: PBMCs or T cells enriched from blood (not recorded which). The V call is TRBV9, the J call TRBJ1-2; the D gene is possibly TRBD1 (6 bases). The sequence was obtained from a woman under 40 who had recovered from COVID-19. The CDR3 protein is CASSREGESSNYGYTF. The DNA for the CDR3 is TGTGCCAGCAGCAGAGAGGGGGAGTCCTCTAACTATGGCTACACTTTC.